This TCR beta chain was profiled in a study of blood T cell repertoires in COVID-19. The CDR3 runs to 13 residues. Trimming pared 6 bases from V and 2 bases from J, leaving 11 bases between. Per the original methods: Nucleated cell counts were estimated from reference gene primer amplification. Measured with immunoSEQ multiplex PCR; TCRdb has only the in-frame clones, and not every one. That table gives V, J and clone size, and the DNA gave D and trimming. The sample has some 260,000 clones, approximately 91% seen once. The sequence came from a human donor in a cohort sampled during active COVID-19. Sequences were obtained from peripheral blood. The chain recombines TRBV12-3 or TRBV12-4 with TRBJ2-7; weak D call: TRBD1 (6 bases). The CDR3 DNA reads as TGTGCCAGCAGCCAGACAGGCACCTACGAGCAGTACTTC. It specifies CASSQTGTYEQYF.